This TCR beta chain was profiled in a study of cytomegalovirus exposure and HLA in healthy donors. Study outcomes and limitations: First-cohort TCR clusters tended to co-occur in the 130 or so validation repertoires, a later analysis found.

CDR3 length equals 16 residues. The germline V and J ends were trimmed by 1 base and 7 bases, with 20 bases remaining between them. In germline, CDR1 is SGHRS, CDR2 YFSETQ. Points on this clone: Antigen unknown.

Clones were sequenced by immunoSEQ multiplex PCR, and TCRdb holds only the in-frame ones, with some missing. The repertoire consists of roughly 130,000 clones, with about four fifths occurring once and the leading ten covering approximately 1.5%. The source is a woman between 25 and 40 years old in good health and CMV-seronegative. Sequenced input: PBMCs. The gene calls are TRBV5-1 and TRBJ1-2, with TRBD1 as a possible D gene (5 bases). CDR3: CASSLWSAGLSSGYTF. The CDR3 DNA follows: TGCGCCAGCAGCTTGTGGTCGGCAGGGCTGTCTAGTGGCTACACCTTC.